This T cell receptor beta chain was identified during a study of shared clonotypes between healthy human individuals. The assay ran at deep level. Assay used: immunoSEQ multiplex PCR; TCRdb lists only in-frame clones, some missing. The sample shows about 990,000 clones, about 80% of them seen only once. The study, taken as a whole, reports: Larger estimated richness was generally recorded for naive subsets relative to memory subsets.

In regard to this clone: As yet, its antigen is unknown.

V gave up 6 bases and J gave up 4 bases, with 15 bases separating them. CDR3 length: 15 residues. Per germline, CDR1 MNHNY and CDR2 SVGAGI (reference sequence). None of the donors, who were healthy HIV-negative adults, had recently had acute infections or vaccinations. The clonotype comes from a man aged 18 to 29 in good health. Some clones in this sample may be carry-over from other donors' samples. The chain links TRBV6-6 to TRBJ2-2, with D tentatively TRBD2 (6 bases). Sample: memory CD4+ T cells from PBMCs. Subset denoted: CD45RA-negative fraction. CDR3 in amino acids: CASRPSRELTGELFF. CDR3 DNA: TGTGCCAGCAGACCCTCTCGGGAGCTCACCGGGGAGCTGTTTTTT.